Below are 9 T cell receptor beta chains sequenced from a single sample in a study of CD8+CD57+ T cells in acquired aplastic anemia. Sequencing was done on patients that had shown CD8+CD57+ cell expansion by flow cytometry. It was genomic DNA that served as the template for profiling TCR beta VDJ and CDR3. TCRdb recomputed calls from the reads with MiXCR, one row per CDR3 protein. The sample holds around 200,000 distinct CDR3 sequences, around 50% seen once. The sample comprised sorted CD4+, CD8+, or CD8+CD57+ T cells (not recorded which) from PBMCs. All receptors come from a human donor with aplastic anemia.

There are many counts of this clonotype. The chain uses TRBV6-1 and TRBJ2-1; the D call may be TRBD1 or TRBD2 (6 bases each). Trimming shortened V by 6 bases and J by 3 bases, and 12 bases separated the two germline ends. This CDR3 has 14 residues. Germline-derived CDR1 and CDR2 are MNHNS and SASEGT. In DNA form, the CDR3 reads TGTGCCAGCAGAATACAGGGAGGCTACAATGAGCAGTTCTTC. Protein: CASRIQGGYNEQFF.

This sequence joins TRBV2 and TRBJ2-3, with 7 bases identical to TRBD2. The V gene's germline CDR1 is SNHLY and CDR2 FYNNEI. The CDR3 extends over 14 amino acids. V was clipped by 4 bases and J by 3 bases; unmatched bases: 4. The CDR3 nucleotides are TGTGCCAGCAGTGGGCTAGCGGTGACAGATACGCAGTATTTT. This sequence encodes CASSGLAVTDTQYF.

This clonotype has a count of ten or more. CDR3 region: CASSGGGPIPLHF. In DNA form, the CDR3 reads TGTGCCAGCAGTGGAGGGGGCCCAATCCCCCTCCACTTT. The chain couples TRBV27 to TRBJ1-6, with 7 positions matching TRBD1. The CDR3 runs to 13 residues. Germline loops: CDR1 MNHEY, CDR2 SMNVEV (reference sequence). The V segment lost 5 bases and the J segment 13 bases; nucleotides outside the gene matches: 8.

DNA for the CDR3: TGTGCCAGCGGCCCGGTCGGGGAGCAGTACTTC. This encodes CASGPVGEQYF. The chain has TRBV6-1 and TRBJ2-7, with no clear D. Germline V gene sequence: CDR1 MNHNS, CDR2 SASEGT. The CDR3 length is 11 residues. V was trimmed by 8 bases and J by 7 bases, leaving 12 bases between them.

This clonotype has just one count. The J gene is TRBJ2-7, the V gene TRBV7-9; 9 bases line up with TRBD2. The CDR3 consists of 15 residues. Per the germline V gene, CDR1 is SEHNR and CDR2 is FQNEAQ (reference sequence). V gave up 3 bases and J gave up 3 bases; unmatched junction bases: 6. The CDR3 is CASSFPTSGRYEQYF. The CDR3 nucleotides read TGTGCCAGCAGCTTCCCCACTAGCGGGCGCTACGAGCAGTACTTC.

The sample holds many counts of this clonotype. J is TRBJ2-2 and V is TRBV20-1, with TRBD1 matching over 8 bases. This CDR3 comprises 16 residues. Per the germline V gene, CDR1 is DFQATT and CDR2 is SNEGSKA (reference sequence). The V gene end was trimmed by 3 bases and the J gene end by 1 base; junction bases not matched to a gene: 7. DNA of the CDR3: TGCAGTGCTAGGTCGACCGGGACAGGGAACACCGGGGAGCTGTTTTTT. Its translation: CSARSTGTGNTGELFF.

This sequence joins TRBV3-1 and TRBJ2-7; D may be TRBD1 or TRBD2 (5 bases each). The CDR3 totals 11 residues. CDR1 and CDR2 (germline): LGHDT, YNNKEL (reference sequence). The V end was cut by 5 bases, the J end by 7 bases, with 9 bases between. The CDR3 region has the DNA TGTGCCAGCAGCTTCTGGGGGGAGCAGTACTTC. This encodes CASSFWGEQYF.

Ten or more counts support this clonotype. This chain joins TRBV7-9 and TRBJ1-6; a possible D gene is TRBD1 (5 bases). The CDR3 runs 14 residues. V lost 2 bases and J 8 bases, leaving 10 bases between the germline ends. Germline assignment: CDR1 SEHNR and CDR2 FQNEAQ (reference sequence). CDR3 sequence: CASSLQGVDSPLHF. The DNA of the CDR3 is TGTGCCAGCAGCTTACAGGGAGTTGATTCACCCCTCCACTTT. Drawing the rest from reference TRBV7-9 and TRBJ1-6, the complete variable domain is DTGVSQNPRHKITKRGQNVTFRCDPISEHNRLYWYRQTLGQGPEFLTYFQNEAQLEKSRLLSDRFSAERPKGSFSTLEIQRTEQGDSAMYLCASSLQGVDSPLHFGNGTRLTVT.

The chain carries TRBV6-6 and TRBJ1-1; D is perhaps TRBD1 (5 bases). CDR1 is MNHNY and CDR2 is SVGAGI in the germline V gene (reference sequence). V dropped 1 base and J dropped 3 bases, with 12 bases sitting between them. CDR3 length equals 15 residues. The CDR3 nucleotides are TGTGCCAGCAGTTACTGTCGATTGGGGGACACTGAAGCTTTCTTT. Its protein is CASSYCRLGDTEAFF.